This TCR beta chain was documented in a study of identical twins. Study outcomes and limitations: A partial confounding effect on zero-insertion analyses could come from invariant MAIT and iNKT cells.

Unique molecular identifiers were in the cDNA, with template-switch universal primer binding. TCRdb called the 5' RACE reads again in MiXCR, with one record for every CDR3 protein. The table includes hundreds of thousands of distinct CDR3 sequences, about 20% detected once. Every sampled donor was Caucasian and healthy. Trimming took off 3 bases at V and 7 bases at J, with 10 bases between the two ends. Germline CDR1 reads ENHRY; CDR2 reads SYGVKD. The CDR3 spans 12 residues. This clonotype was recorded a few times. Its antigen is not identified. These data were also reused for a study on T cells expressing NK-cell markers. That paper adds: The same clonotypes also predominated in the CD3+CD56-NKG2C+ fraction of a handful of donors.

The specimen sequenced was PBMCs. The sequence was obtained from a woman aged 18-35 years in good health. The V gene is TRBV10-3, the J gene TRBJ2-7; perhaps TRBD2 as D (5 bases). The CDR3 DNA follows: TGTGCCATCAGTGACGGGGAAGGGGAGCAGTACTTC. This gives the protein CAISDGEGEQYF.